This TCR beta chain derives from a study of shared clonotypes between healthy human individuals. The repertoire was sequenced with immunoSEQ multiplex PCR; TCRdb's copy has only in-frame clones and lacks some. The sample carries 1.5 million to 1.9 million clones, 98% recorded once. Trimming cost V 4 bases and J 7 bases; bases outside gene matches: 5. CDR1 and CDR2 from the germline V gene are LGHNA and YNFKEQ. This CDR3 spans 14 amino acids. None of the donors, who were healthy HIV-negative adults, had recently had acute infections or vaccinations. The TCR sequence derives from a man under 40 in good health. The gene calls are TRBV4-2 and TRBJ2-1; TRBD1 matches 9 bases. The sequenced material came from naive CD4+ T cells sorted from blood. Regarding subset: CD45RA+ positively selected. The CDR3 DNA sequence: TGTGCCAGCAGCCCCCGGACAGGGGTAAATGAGCAGTTCTTC. Its translation: CASSPRTGVNEQFF.